This T cell receptor (beta chain) comes out of a study of blood T cell repertoires in COVID-19. Germline V CDR1 and CDR2: SGHRS, YFSETQ. The CDR3 runs 17 residues. With V trimmed by 3 bases and J by 2 bases, 12 bases remained unmatched. In the original processing: Researchers report that nucleated cell counts were estimated from reference gene primer amplification. Profiled with immunoSEQ multiplex PCR; TCRdb holds only in-frame clones, not every one. D and trimming were read from the DNA, whereas the V and J calls and clone size are those reported in that table. The sample consists of some 170,000 clones, 70% to 90% of them appearing once. Ten or more counts support this clone.

Sequenced material: peripheral blood. The receptor was derived from a human donor in a cohort sampled during active COVID-19. V usage is TRBV5-1 and J usage is TRBJ1-2; 8 bases fit TRBD1. CDR3 nucleotides: TGCGCCAGCAGCTCGGAAACCACAGGGGGAGGCAACTATGGCTACACCTTC. Encoded protein: CASSSETTGGGNYGYTF.